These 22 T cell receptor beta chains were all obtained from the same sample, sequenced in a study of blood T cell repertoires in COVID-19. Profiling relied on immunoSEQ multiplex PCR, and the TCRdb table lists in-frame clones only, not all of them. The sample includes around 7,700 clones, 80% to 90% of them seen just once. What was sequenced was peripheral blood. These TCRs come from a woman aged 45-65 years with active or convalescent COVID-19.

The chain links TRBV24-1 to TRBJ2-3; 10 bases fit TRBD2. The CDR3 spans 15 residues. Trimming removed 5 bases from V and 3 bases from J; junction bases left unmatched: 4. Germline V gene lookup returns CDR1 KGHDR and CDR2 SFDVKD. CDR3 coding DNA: TGTGCCACCAGTGCACTAGCGGGACAAACAGATACGCAGTATTTT. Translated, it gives CATSALAGQTDTQYF.

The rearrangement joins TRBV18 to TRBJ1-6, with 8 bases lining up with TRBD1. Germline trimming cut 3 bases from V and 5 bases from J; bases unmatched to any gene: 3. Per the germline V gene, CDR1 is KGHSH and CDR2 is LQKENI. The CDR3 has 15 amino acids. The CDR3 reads CASSPGRGHNSPLHF. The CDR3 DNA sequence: TGTGCCAGCTCACCTGGCAGGGGGCATAATTCACCCCTCCACTTT.

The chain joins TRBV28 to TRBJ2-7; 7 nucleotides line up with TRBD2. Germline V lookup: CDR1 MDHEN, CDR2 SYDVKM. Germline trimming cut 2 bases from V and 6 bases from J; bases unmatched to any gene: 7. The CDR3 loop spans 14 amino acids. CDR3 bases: TGTGCCAGCAGTTTAGGGGAGGGCCCGGGCGAGCAGTACTTC. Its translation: CASSLGEGPGEQYF.

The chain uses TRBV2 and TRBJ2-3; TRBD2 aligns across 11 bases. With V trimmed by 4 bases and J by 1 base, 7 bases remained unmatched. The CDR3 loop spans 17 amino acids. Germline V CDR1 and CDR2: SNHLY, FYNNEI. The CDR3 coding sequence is TGTGCCAGCAGTGGGCTAGCGGGGGGCAGACGCACAGATACGCAGTATTTT. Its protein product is CASSGLAGGRRTDTQYF.

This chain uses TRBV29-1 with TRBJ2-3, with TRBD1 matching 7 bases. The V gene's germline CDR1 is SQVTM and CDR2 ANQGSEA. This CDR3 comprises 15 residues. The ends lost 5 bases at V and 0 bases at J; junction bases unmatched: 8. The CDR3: CSVSYGTASTDTQYF. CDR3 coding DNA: TGCAGCGTTTCCTACGGGACAGCAAGCACAGATACGCAGTATTTT.

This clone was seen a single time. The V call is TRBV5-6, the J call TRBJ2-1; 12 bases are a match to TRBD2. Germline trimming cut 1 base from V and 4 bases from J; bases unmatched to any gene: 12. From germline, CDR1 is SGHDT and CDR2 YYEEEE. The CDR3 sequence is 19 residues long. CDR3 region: CASSLTGTSGWFGYNEQFF. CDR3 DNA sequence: TGTGCCAGCAGCTTGACAGGGACTAGCGGGTGGTTCGGTTACAATGAGCAGTTCTTC.

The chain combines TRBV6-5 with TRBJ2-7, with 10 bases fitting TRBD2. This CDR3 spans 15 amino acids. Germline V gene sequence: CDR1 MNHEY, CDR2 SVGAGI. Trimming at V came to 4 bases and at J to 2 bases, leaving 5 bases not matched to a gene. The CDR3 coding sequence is TGTGCCAGCAGTTTGGGTAGCGGGGGGACCTACGAGCAGTACTTC. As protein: CASSLGSGGTYEQYF.

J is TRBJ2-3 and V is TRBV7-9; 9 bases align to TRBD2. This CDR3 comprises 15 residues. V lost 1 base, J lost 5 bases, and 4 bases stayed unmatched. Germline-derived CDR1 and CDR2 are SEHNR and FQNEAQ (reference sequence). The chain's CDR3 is CASSLGVAGVDTQYF. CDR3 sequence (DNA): TGTGCCAGCAGCTTAGGGGTAGCGGGGGTAGATACGCAGTATTTT.

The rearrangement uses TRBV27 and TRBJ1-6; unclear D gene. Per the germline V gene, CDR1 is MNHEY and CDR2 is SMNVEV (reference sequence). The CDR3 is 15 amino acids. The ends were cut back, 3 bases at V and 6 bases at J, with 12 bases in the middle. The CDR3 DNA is TGTGCCAGCAGTTTTAGTGTACCAACTAATTCACCCCTCCACTTT. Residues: CASSFSVPTNSPLHF.

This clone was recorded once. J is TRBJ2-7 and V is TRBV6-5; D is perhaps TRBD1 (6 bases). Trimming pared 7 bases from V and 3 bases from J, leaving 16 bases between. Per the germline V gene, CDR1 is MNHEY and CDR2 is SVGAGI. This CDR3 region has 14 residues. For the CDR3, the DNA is TGTGCCAGCACCCTGGGGGACAACCGCTACGAGCAGTACTTC. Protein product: CASTLGDNRYEQYF.

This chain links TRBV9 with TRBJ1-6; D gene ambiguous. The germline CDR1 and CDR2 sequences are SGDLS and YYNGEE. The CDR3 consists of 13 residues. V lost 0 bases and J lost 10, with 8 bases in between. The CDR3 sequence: CASSVVLESPLHF. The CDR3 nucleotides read TGTGCCAGCAGCGTAGTACTCGAGTCACCCCTCCACTTT.

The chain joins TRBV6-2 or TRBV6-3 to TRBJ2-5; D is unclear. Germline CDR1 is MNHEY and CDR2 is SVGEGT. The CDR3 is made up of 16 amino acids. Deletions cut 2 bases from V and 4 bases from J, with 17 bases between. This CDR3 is CASSYHKAARRETQYF. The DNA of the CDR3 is TGTGCCAGCAGTTACCATAAGGCCGCTCGGAGAGAGACCCAGTACTTC.

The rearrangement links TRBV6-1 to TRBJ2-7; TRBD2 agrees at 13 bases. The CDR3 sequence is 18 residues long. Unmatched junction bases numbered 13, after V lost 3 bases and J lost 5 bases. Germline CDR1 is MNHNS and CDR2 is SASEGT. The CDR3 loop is CASSEHWDTGTSGDEQYF. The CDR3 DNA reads TGTGCCAGCAGTGAGCATTGGGACACCGGGACTAGCGGGGACGAGCAGTACTTC.

CDR3 in DNA: TGTGCCAGCAGGGGTAATGCAGGGGGCCGTGGTCAGCCCCAGCATTTT. Its protein product is CASRGNAGGRGQPQHF. The chain carries TRBV2 and TRBJ1-5, with TRBD1 identical over 8 bases. This CDR3 spans 16 amino acids. Per germline, CDR1 SNHLY and CDR2 FYNNEI. With 6 bases clipped from V and 6 bases from J, the junction kept 13 bases outside the gene matches.

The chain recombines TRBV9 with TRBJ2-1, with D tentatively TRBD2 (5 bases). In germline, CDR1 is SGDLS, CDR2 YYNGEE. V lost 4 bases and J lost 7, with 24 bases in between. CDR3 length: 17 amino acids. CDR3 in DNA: TGTGCCAGCAGCCCTCTAACATGGGAGTGGGGTACGAATGAGCAGTTCTTC. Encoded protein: CASSPLTWEWGTNEQFF.

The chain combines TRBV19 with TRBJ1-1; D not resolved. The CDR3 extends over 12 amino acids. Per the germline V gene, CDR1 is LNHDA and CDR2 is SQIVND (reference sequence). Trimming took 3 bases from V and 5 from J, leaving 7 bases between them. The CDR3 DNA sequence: TGTGCCAGTAGTATCGGGAGGACTGAAGCTTTCTTT. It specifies CASSIGRTEAFF.

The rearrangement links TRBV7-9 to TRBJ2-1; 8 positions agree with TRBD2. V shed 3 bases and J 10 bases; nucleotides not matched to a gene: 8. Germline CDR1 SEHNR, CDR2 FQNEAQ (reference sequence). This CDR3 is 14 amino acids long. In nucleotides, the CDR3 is TGTGCCAGCAGCTTCGGACTAGCTCTTGACGAGCAGTTCTTC. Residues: CASSFGLALDEQFF.

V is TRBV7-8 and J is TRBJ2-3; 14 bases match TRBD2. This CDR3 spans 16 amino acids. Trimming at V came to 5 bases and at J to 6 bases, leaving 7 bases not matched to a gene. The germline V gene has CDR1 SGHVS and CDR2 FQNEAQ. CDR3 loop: CASSETSGRGRDTQYF. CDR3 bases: TGTGCCAGCAGCGAGACTAGCGGGAGGGGGCGGGATACGCAGTATTTT.

The CDR3 nucleotides are TGTGCCAGCAGCACCCGGGACAGGGTCCTAGATGAGCAGTACTTC. It yields the protein CASSTRDRVLDEQYF. V is TRBV7-2 and J is TRBJ2-7, with 9 positions matching TRBD1. The CDR3 is 15 amino acids. Germline CDR1 is SGHTA and CDR2 is FQGNSA. Losses at the gene ends were 5 bases for V and 7 bases for J; bases not matched to a gene: 12. The full variable domain, with the rest looked up from reference TRBV7-2 and TRBJ2-7, is GAGVSQSPSNKVTEKGKDVELRCDPISGHTALYWYRQSLGQGLEFLIYFQGNSAPDKSGLPSDRFSAERTGGSVSTLTIQRTQQEDSAVYLCASSTRDRVLDEQYFGPGTRLTVT.

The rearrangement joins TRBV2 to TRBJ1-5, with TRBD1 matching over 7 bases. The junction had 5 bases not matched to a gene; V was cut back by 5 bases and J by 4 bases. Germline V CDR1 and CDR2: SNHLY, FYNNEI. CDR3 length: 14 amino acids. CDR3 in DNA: TGTGCCAGCAGTAAACAGGGGAGGAATCAGCCCCAGCATTTT. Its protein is CASSKQGRNQPQHF.

CDR3 residues: CASSFAVGGAYYEQYF. CDR3 sequence (DNA): TGTGCCAGCAGTTTCGCGGTGGGGGGGGCTTACTACGAGCAGTACTTC. The chain links TRBV27 to TRBJ2-7; possible D gene TRBD2, 7 bases. V lost 3 bases and J lost 3, with 18 bases in between. CDR3 length: 16 residues. CDR1 and CDR2 (germline): MNHEY, SMNVEV (reference sequence).

The chain's CDR3 is CASSGSTGANVLTF. CDR3 DNA sequence: TGTGCCAGCAGCGGGAGTACTGGGGCCAACGTCCTGACTTTC. The chain employs TRBV7-2 and TRBJ2-6; tentative D call: TRBD2 (5 bases). Between the trimmed V and J ends, which lost 5 bases and 2 bases, there was a span of 7 bases. Per germline, CDR1 SGHTA and CDR2 FQGNSA. The CDR3 is made up of 14 amino acids.